This entry lists 28 T cell receptor beta chains sequenced from one sample in a study of B cell selection in AIRE deficiency. Profiled with immunoSEQ multiplex PCR; TCRdb holds only in-frame clones, not every one. The data hold about 21,000 clones, with approximately 94% observed a single time. The regulatory T cell sort gate was CD4+CD25hiCD127low/negative. Specimen: Tregs sorted from PBMCs. The receptors shown here come from a human donor with AIRE deficiency.

The chain carries TRBV28 and TRBJ2-7; D gene uncertain. This CDR3 region has 14 residues. CDR1 is MDHEN, CDR2 SYDVKM, per germline. Trimming removed 1 base at V and 0 bases at J, with 7 bases between. The CDR3 is CASSLFPDSYEQYF. CDR3 sequence (DNA): TGTGCCAGCAGTTTATTCCCGGACTCCTACGAGCAGTACTTC. Filled out from reference TRBV28 and TRBJ2-7, the complete variable domain reads DVKVTQSSRYLVKRTGEKVFLECVQDMDHENMFWYRQDPGLGLRLIYFSYDVKMKEKGDIPEGYSVSREKKERFSLILESASTNQTSMYLCASSLFPDSYEQYFGPGTRLTVT.

This clone was detected only once. The gene calls are TRBV7-8 and TRBJ2-1; 11 bases align to TRBD2. J gave up 3 bases and V 6 bases, and 7 bases lay outside the gene matches. This CDR3 contains 16 residues. Germline V lookup: CDR1 SGHVS, CDR2 FQNEAQ. The CDR3 here is CASRVAGTSGYNEQFF. CDR3 nucleotide sequence: TGTGCCAGCAGGGTGGCCGGGACTAGCGGCTACAATGAGCAGTTCTTC.

The gene calls are TRBV28 and TRBJ2-7, with no clear D. The CDR3 has 13 residues. Germline CDR1 MDHEN, CDR2 SYDVKM. Trimming stripped 6 bases from V and 6 bases from J, with 15 bases between. Written as DNA, the CDR3 is TGTGCCAGCAGAGTTTACCCTCCTGGCGAGCAGTACTTC. Protein product: CASRVYPPGEQYF.

The V and J genes are TRBV5-1 and TRBJ2-1; TRBD1 or TRBD2 may be the D gene (5 bases each). V was clipped by 4 bases and J by 7 bases, with 12 bases between them. Germline V gives CDR1 SGHRS, CDR2 YFSETQ. This CDR3 is built from 13 residues. The CDR3 reads CASSPGTANEQFF. In nucleotides, the CDR3 is TGCGCCAGCAGCCCCGGGACGGCGAATGAGCAGTTCTTC.

CDR3 sequence: CASSPNRGREAFF. The CDR3 DNA is TGTGCCAGCAGCCCTAATCGGGGGCGAGAAGCTTTCTTT. This chain links TRBV5-4 with TRBJ1-1; possibly TRBD1 for D (6 bases). CDR1 and CDR2 (germline): SGHNT, YYREEE (reference sequence). V was cut by 4 bases and J by 8 bases, with 15 bases left in between. The CDR3 sequence is 13 residues long.

Comment on this clone: At one end the junction does not follow the germline gene, possibly because of a read error. This chain connects TRBV30 to TRBJ1-1; tentatively, D is TRBD1 (5 bases). The CDR3 contains 12 residues. Germline values: CDR1 GTSNPN, CDR2 SVGIG (reference sequence). The CDR3 here is CAWSRSGATRDF. The CDR3 bases are TGTGCCTGGAGTAGGAGTGGGGCGACGCGGGACTTT. Full variable domain (outside the CDR3, taken from reference TRBV30 and TRBJ1-1): SQTIHQWPATLVQPVGSPLSLECTVEGTSNPNLYWYRQAAGRGLQLLFYSVGIGQISSEVPQNLSASRPQDRQFILSSKKLLLSDSGFYLCAWSRSGATRDFGQGTRLTVV.

The chain employs TRBV11-2 and TRBJ2-3; D perhaps matches TRBD2 (5 bases). This CDR3 spans 16 amino acids. The germline V and J ends were trimmed by 5 bases and 4 bases, with 19 bases remaining between them. CDR1 and CDR2 from the germline V gene are SGHAT and FQNNGV. CDR3 in amino acids: CASSRTPRTQPDTQYF. In DNA, the CDR3 is TGTGCCAGCAGCCGAACTCCCCGGACTCAACCAGATACGCAGTATTTT.

The chain joins TRBV6-6 to TRBJ1-2, with 8 positions matching TRBD1. Trimming at V came to 2 bases and at J to 8 bases, leaving 7 bases not matched to a gene. This CDR3 contains 14 residues. CDR1 MNHNY and CDR2 SVGAGI come from the germline V gene (reference sequence). The CDR3 DNA follows: TGTGCCAGCAGTTACCCAGGGGGCAAATGGGGCTACACCTTC. The encoded protein is CASSYPGGKWGYTF.

The rearrangement links TRBV11-2 to TRBJ1-1; D is uncertain. Trimming stripped 0 bases from V and 6 bases from J, with 8 bases between. The CDR3 is 13 amino acids. Germline CDR1 SGHAT, CDR2 FQNNGV. The CDR3 sequence is CASSLDPGSEAFF. The CDR3, as DNA: TGTGCCAGCAGCTTAGATCCAGGTTCTGAAGCTTTCTTT.

The chain links TRBV7-8 to TRBJ1-1, with 8 bases identical to TRBD1. Per the germline V gene, CDR1 is SGHVS and CDR2 is FQNEAQ. V gave up 5 bases and J gave up 5 bases; unmatched junction bases: 10. This CDR3 is built from 15 residues. The CDR3 DNA is TGTGCCAGCAGCGTAACAGGGGGGGGAGGTACTGAAGCTTTCTTT. Residues: CASSVTGGGGTEAFF.

The chain combines TRBV5-1 with TRBJ2-1; D might be TRBD2 (7 bases). CDR3 length: 15 amino acids. V shed 10 bases and J shed 0 bases, with 17 bases lying between them. The germline V gene encodes CDR1 SGHRS and CDR2 YFSETQ. In DNA form, the CDR3 reads TGCGCCGCCAGGAAGGGGGGGAGCTCCTACAATGAGCAGTTCTTC. This translates into CAARKGGSSYNEQFF.

The V and J genes are TRBV7-2 and TRBJ1-5; tentatively, D is TRBD1 (6 bases). This CDR3 spans 15 amino acids. V lost 2 bases and J lost 6, with 14 bases in between. The germline V gene has CDR1 SGHTA and CDR2 FQGNSA. The CDR3, as DNA: TGTGCCAGCAGCTTAACAGGGTGGGGGGGTCAGCCCCAGCATTTT. Amino acid sequence: CASSLTGWGGQPQHF. The full variable domain, in which reference TRBV7-2 and TRBJ1-5 provide the parts outside the CDR3, is GAGVSQSPSNKVTEKGKDVELRCDPISGHTALYWYRQSLGQGLEFLIYFQGNSAPDKSGLPSDRFSAERTGGSVSTLTIQRTQQEDSAVYLCASSLTGWGGQPQHFGDGTRLSIL.

The gene calls are TRBV25-1 and TRBJ2-3, with D possibly TRBD2 on 6 matching bases. Trimming left V 1 base short and J 3 bases short, with 17 bases between. The CDR3 covers 17 residues. Germline CDR1 MGHDK, CDR2 SYGVNS. The CDR3 protein is CASSEFKGGSGTDTQYF. In nucleotides, the CDR3 is TGTGCCAGCAGTGAATTCAAGGGAGGCAGCGGGACAGATACGCAGTATTTT. The whole variable domain, filled in from reference TRBV25-1 and TRBJ2-3, reads EADIYQTPRYLVIGTGKKITLECSQTMGHDKMYWYQQDPGMELHLIHYSYGVNSTEKGDLSSESTVSRIRTEHFPLTLESARPSHTSQYLCASSEFKGGSGTDTQYFGPGTRLTVL.

The chain joins TRBV4-3 to TRBJ2-2, with D perhaps matching TRBD2 (5 bases). The CDR3 is made up of 16 amino acids. Germline V lookup: CDR1 LGHNA, CDR2 YSLEER. With 4 bases removed from V and 0 bases from J, the gap between germline ends came to 12 bases. The CDR3, as DNA: TGCGCCAGCAGCCTCCAAAGCGGAACGAACACCGGGGAGCTGTTTTTT. This sequence encodes CASSLQSGTNTGELFF.

The gene calls are TRBV4-1 and TRBJ1-1; 9 nucleotides align to TRBD1. Trimming cost V 2 bases and J 4 bases; bases outside gene matches: 11. There are 17 residues in the CDR3. The germline gives CDR1 MGHRA, CDR2 YSYEKL. CDR3 in amino acids: CASSQTPYGTGLTEAFF. CDR3 sequence (DNA): TGCGCCAGCAGCCAAACCCCATACGGGACAGGGCTCACTGAAGCTTTCTTT.

J is TRBJ1-5 and V is TRBV28, with D maybe TRBD1 (5 bases). V gave up 5 bases and J gave up 3 bases, with 11 bases separating them. The CDR3 consists of 14 residues. CDR1 is MDHEN and CDR2 is SYDVKM in the germline V gene. The CDR3 region has the DNA TGTGCCAGCAGTACGGGGGTCTACAATCAGCCCCAGCATTTT. Its translation: CASSTGVYNQPQHF.

The rearrangement joins TRBV20-1 to TRBJ2-5; no firm D call. The CDR3 sequence is 10 residues long. The V end lost 0 bases, the J end lost 7 bases, and 3 bases lay between the germline ends. The germline gives CDR1 DFQATT, CDR2 SNEGSKA (reference sequence). The CDR3 here is CSAREGTQYF. The CDR3 DNA follows: TGCAGTGCTAGAGAGGGGACCCAGTACTTC.

The chain is built from TRBV5-1 and TRBJ2-7; 7 bases are a match to TRBD2. There are 14 residues in the CDR3. Trimming took 4 bases from V and 0 from J; bases not matched to a gene: 4. CDR1 is SGHRS, CDR2 YFSETQ, per germline. CDR3 nucleotide sequence: TGCGCCAGCAGCGCTAGCGGTAACTCCTACGAGCAGTACTTC. Its protein is CASSASGNSYEQYF. Drawing the rest from reference TRBV5-1 and TRBJ2-7, the complete variable domain is KAGVTQTPRYLIKTRGQQVTLSCSPISGHRSVSWYQQTPGQGLQFLFEYFSETQRNKGNFPGRFSGRQFSNSRSEMNVSTLELGDSALYLCASSASGNSYEQYFGPGTRLTVT.

The rearrangement uses TRBV11-1 and TRBJ1-1; D unclear. This CDR3 has 17 residues. CDR1 and CDR2 (germline): SGHAT, FQDESV (reference sequence). Deletions cut 1 base from V and 2 bases from J, with 17 bases between. The CDR3 nucleotides read TGTGCCAGCAGCTTAGTGACGGGGTATGAACGAAACACTGAAGCTTTCTTT. Translation gives CASSLVTGYERNTEAFF.

V gene TRBV19 combines with J gene TRBJ2-5; D call uncertain. The tail of the sequence fits TRBJ2-7 better, so the J call may be wrong. CDR3 length: 16 amino acids. From germline, CDR1 is LNHDA and CDR2 SQIVND (reference sequence). CDR3 coding DNA: TGTGCCAGTACCCCACGGATGGGCTTTTCCGCCTACGAGCAGTACTTC. This gives the protein CASTPRMGFSAYEQYF.

The sample holds one count of this clone. The rearrangement uses TRBV7-2 and TRBJ2-7; the D gene could be TRBD1 or TRBD2 (5 bases each). Germline loops: CDR1 SGHTA, CDR2 FQGNSA. Trimming removed 8 bases at V and 0 bases at J, with 11 bases between. The CDR3 covers 13 residues. The CDR3 is CASGGPISYEQYF. In DNA, the CDR3 is TGTGCCAGCGGGGGACCGATCTCCTACGAGCAGTACTTC.

V gene TRBV6-6 combines with J gene TRBJ1-3; D gene uncertain. From germline, CDR1 is MNHNY and CDR2 SVGAGI (reference sequence). The CDR3 has 14 amino acids. Trimming took 2 bases from V and 0 from J, leaving 5 bases between them. CDR3 loop: CASSYGSSGNTIYF. Written as DNA, the CDR3 is TGTGCCAGCAGTTACGGGAGCTCTGGAAACACCATATATTTT.

The genes are TRBV30 and TRBJ1-2; 9 positions match TRBD1. Unmatched junction bases numbered 3, after V lost 3 bases and J lost 4 bases. The CDR3 is made up of 13 amino acids. Germline V gene lookup returns CDR1 GTSNPN and CDR2 SVGIG (reference sequence). The CDR3 reads CAWSRQGGYGYTF. CDR3 bases: TGTGCCTGGAGCAGACAGGGGGGCTATGGCTACACCTTC.

The chain combines TRBV10-3 with TRBJ2-3; the D is unclear. CDR1 ENHRY and CDR2 SYGVKD come from the germline V gene. The CDR3 runs to 15 residues. Trimming removed 3 bases from V and 1 base from J, with 11 bases in between. This CDR3 is CAISDLRQGTDTQYF. The CDR3 DNA sequence: TGTGCCATCAGTGACCTCCGGCAGGGCACAGATACGCAGTATTTT.

This sequence joins TRBV4-2 and TRBJ1-4; D not certain. V gave up 0 bases and J gave up 6 bases, with 14 bases separating them. This CDR3 has 16 residues. Germline V gene data show CDR1 as LGHNA and CDR2 as YNFKEQ. The CDR3 nucleotides are TGTGCCAGCAGCCAAGAGGGCTTTTCCCCGGATGAAAAACTGTTTTTT. The encoded protein is CASSQEGFSPDEKLFF.

This chain joins TRBV5-1 and TRBJ2-2; D is undetermined. There are 14 residues in the CDR3. The V gene lost 10 bases and the J gene lost 4 bases, with 17 bases spanning the gap. Germline CDR1 SGHRS, CDR2 YFSETQ. The CDR3 is CAGSYSVGTGELFF. In nucleotides, the CDR3 is TGCGCCGGCTCTTACTCGGTTGGCACCGGGGAGCTGTTTTTT.

The rearrangement uses TRBV18 and TRBJ1-4; possible D gene TRBD1, 5 bases. The CDR3 is 14 residues long. Germline V lookup: CDR1 KGHSH, CDR2 LQKENI. Trimming took 2 bases from V and 8 from J, leaving 12 bases between them. In DNA, the CDR3 is TGTGCCAGCTCACCAGTGGGCCAGGGCGAAAAACTGTTTTTT. Translation gives CASSPVGQGEKLFF.

This sequence joins TRBV7-8 and TRBJ2-1, with a possible D match to TRBD1 (5 bases). Germline-derived CDR1 and CDR2 are SGHVS and FQNEAQ. The CDR3 spans 15 residues. V gave up 1 base and J gave up 5 bases, with 12 bases separating them. This CDR3 reads CASSLGAGSHNEQFF. CDR3 nucleotides: TGTGCCAGCAGCTTAGGGGCAGGGTCCCACAATGAGCAGTTCTTC.